These 10 T cell receptor beta chains share one sample of origin, sequenced in a study of blood T cells in healthy people across ages. Together with a sample-barcoded 5' primer, a J-beta primer mix was included in a second PCR lasting 7 to 11 cycles. MiXCR, run by TCRdb on the 5' RACE reads, gives a single entry per CDR3 protein. The sample has roughly 700,000 distinct CDR3 sequences, 25% seen once. These data were also reused for a study on T cells of mothers and their children.

Input material: blood. The receptor set was obtained from a boy aged 5-17 years in good health.

This clonotype came up a few times. The V and J genes are TRBV29-1 and TRBJ2-1, with a weak D call TRBD1 (6 bases). CDR3 length equals 15 residues. Germline loops: CDR1 SQVTM, CDR2 ANQGSEA. The V and J ends lost 6 bases and 2 bases respectively, with 17 bases between them. This CDR3 is CSVVDRDTTYNEQFF. CDR3 in DNA: TGCAGCGTCGTCGACCGGGACACTACCTACAATGAGCAGTTCTTC.

The V and J genes are TRBV3-1 and TRBJ2-5; tentative D call: TRBD2 (6 bases). Germline CDR1 and CDR2: LGHDT and YNNKEL (reference sequence). CDR3 length: 15 amino acids. Trimming took 4 bases from V and 5 from J, leaving 17 bases between them. CDR3: CASSPQTSLRETQYF. The CDR3 DNA is TGTGCCAGCAGCCCACAGACTAGTTTGCGGGAGACCCAGTACTTC.

This clonotype has more than one count but fewer than ten. The V and J genes are TRBV28 and TRBJ2-5; 12 positions agree with TRBD2. The end of the DNA is better explained by TRBJ2-1, so the J call may be wrong. This CDR3 region has 17 residues. Germline CDR1 reads MDHEN; CDR2 reads SYDVKM. The CDR3: CASSPRLAGDYDNEQFF. The CDR3 DNA follows: TGTGCCAGCAGTCCCCGACTAGCGGGAGATTACGACAATGAGCAGTTCTTC.

The chain is built from TRBV7-8 and TRBJ1-5; the D is unclear. Trimming took off 5 bases at V and 3 bases at J, with 14 bases between the two ends. This CDR3 spans 15 amino acids. The germline V gene has CDR1 SGHVS and CDR2 FQNEAQ. For the CDR3, the DNA is TGTGCCAGCAGCCTTCGCGGGGTGGTCAATCAGCCCCAGCATTTT. As protein: CASSLRGVVNQPQHF.

The rearrangement joins TRBV6-1 to TRBJ2-1, with 10 bases that match TRBD2. The CDR3 is 20 amino acids. V lost 2 bases to trimming and J lost 7 bases; unmatched junction nucleotides: 20. CDR1 and CDR2 (germline): MNHNS, SASEGT. This chain's CDR3 is CASSENGGGKREGLGNEQFF. CDR3 sequence (DNA): TGTGCCAGCAGTGAAAATGGTGGGGGGAAGCGGGAGGGCCTAGGGAATGAGCAGTTCTTC.

This chain's CDR3 is CASSWGLEADTQYF. CDR3 nucleotides: TGCGCCAGCAGCTGGGGACTAGAGGCAGATACGCAGTATTTT. The rearrangement uses TRBV5-1 and TRBJ2-3; 8 nucleotides agree with TRBD2. The length of the CDR3 is 14 residues. J gave up 4 bases and V 3 bases, and 4 bases lay outside the gene matches. Per germline, CDR1 SGHRS and CDR2 YFSETQ.

This chain connects TRBV12-3 or TRBV12-4 to TRBJ2-6; D possibly corresponds to TRBD2 (6 bases). The ends were cut back, 5 bases at V and 9 bases at J, with 11 bases in the middle. The CDR3 covers 13 residues. CDR3 sequence reads: CASSGGKVNVLTF. DNA for the CDR3: TGTGCCAGCAGTGGAGGGAAGGTCAACGTCCTGACTTTC.

This clonotype was seen more than once but under ten times. The rearrangement links TRBV28 to TRBJ2-5, with 15 bases that match TRBD2. The end of the DNA aligns better with TRBJ2-7, so the J call may be wrong. The CDR3 runs 18 residues. Germline CDR1 and CDR2: MDHEN and SYDVKM. The CDR3 spells CASSSPGLAGGLPYEQYF. The DNA for the CDR3 is TGTGCCAGCAGTTCCCCGGGACTAGCGGGAGGACTCCCCTACGAGCAGTACTTC.

This clonotype was observed a few times. This chain uses TRBV13 with TRBJ2-5; D is unclear. V lost 4 bases and J 4 bases, leaving 16 bases between the germline ends. This CDR3 has 15 residues. From germline, CDR1 is PRHDT and CDR2 FYEKMQ (reference sequence). CDR3 loop: CASSSSTGPPETQYF. CDR3 nucleotides: TGTGCCAGCAGCTCCTCAACTGGGCCTCCAGAGACCCAGTACTTC.

This clonotype was found a few times. The junction does not match germline at one end; this may be a read error. The rearrangement links TRBV5-1 to TRBJ2-2; 7 bases are shared with TRBD2. The CDR3 contains 12 residues. The V gene's germline CDR1 is SGHRS and CDR2 YFSETQ. The CDR3 here is CASMGGTGELFF. CDR3 nucleotides: TGCGCCAGCATGGGAGGGACCGGGGAGCTATTTTTT.